This T cell receptor beta chain was found in a study of shared clonotypes between healthy human individuals. Clones were read by immunoSEQ multiplex PCR, and TCRdb kept only the in-frame ones, dropping some. The sample holds about 700,000 clones, roughly 70% seen once. Healthy and HIV-negative, the adult donors had no recent acute infections or vaccinations. The V end lost 4 bases, the J end lost 0 bases, and 10 bases lay between the germline ends. There are 15 residues in the CDR3. Germline CDR1 SGHRS, CDR2 YFSETQ. V is TRBV5-1 and J is TRBJ2-2; D is uncertain. The sample comprised memory CD4+ T cells sorted from blood. Noted subset: CD45RA-negative fraction. The sequence was collected from a woman in her 30s in good health. The CDR3 bases are TGCGCCAGCAGCCCGACGGTTACGAACACCGGGGAGCTGTTTTTT. Translation gives CASSPTVTNTGELFF.